These T cell receptor beta chains were read from a single sample in a study of blood T cells in healthy people across ages. MiXCR, applied by TCRdb to the 5' RACE reads, yields one record per CDR3 protein. This table has 1.5 million to 1.9 million distinct CDR3 sequences, 35% to 45% appearing once. Material for sequencing was blood. Every receptor here comes from a young woman in good health. Each CDR3 is given with its conserved first and last residue. The D gene is left open where the match is weak. Where a row states a size, it is once, few, many or the class of an expanded clone; other rows omit it.

CDR3 protein: CASSQLKTDTQYF
CDR3 DNA: TGCGCCAGCAGCCAACTCAAAACAGATACGCAGTATTTT
D gene: NA
J gene: TRBJ2-3
clone size: NA
V gene: TRBV4-3

CDR3 protein: CASGSDTQYF
CDR3 DNA: TGTGCCAGTGGTTCAGATACGCAGTATTTT
D gene: NA
J gene: TRBJ2-3
clone size: many
V gene: TRBV12-3/TRBV12-4

CDR3 protein: CASSQGFTSKQYF
CDR3 DNA: TGTGCCAGCAGCCAAGGATTCACGAGCAAGCAGTACTTC
D gene: NA
J gene: TRBJ2-4
clone size: NA
V gene: TRBV4-2

CDR3 protein: CSARNPANYGYTF
CDR3 DNA: TGCAGTGCTAGAAACCCAGCGAACTATGGCTACACCTTC
D gene: NA
J gene: TRBJ1-2
clone size: few
V gene: TRBV20-1

CDR3 protein: CASSLGGGSADTQYF
CDR3 DNA: TGCGCCAGCAGCTTGGGTGGCGGGAGCGCAGATACGCAGTATTTT
D gene: TRBD2
J gene: TRBJ2-3
clone size: few
V gene: TRBV5-1

CDR3 protein: CASSYSGVAKNIQYF
CDR3 DNA: TGTGCCAGCAGTTACTCTGGTGTAGCCAAAAACATTCAGTACTTC
D gene: NA
J gene: TRBJ2-4
clone size: NA
V gene: TRBV6-6

CDR3 protein: CASSPGTYCGYTF
CDR3 DNA: TGCGCCAGCAGCCCCGGGACGTACTGTGGCTACACCTTC
D gene: NA
J gene: TRBJ1-2
clone size: NA
V gene: TRBV4-3

CDR3 protein: CASSRDRGKQPQHF
CDR3 DNA: TGTGCCAGCAGCCGCGACAGGGGAAAGCAGCCCCAGCATTTT
D gene: TRBD1
J gene: TRBJ1-5
clone size: NA
V gene: TRBV12-3/TRBV12-4

CDR3 protein: CASSLPGTSSYEQYF
CDR3 DNA: TGCGCCAGCAGCTTGCCCGGGACATCCTCCTACGAGCAGTACTTC
D gene: NA
J gene: TRBJ2-7
clone size: NA
V gene: TRBV5-1

CDR3 protein: CASSVALGGNGYTF
CDR3 DNA: TGTGCCAGCAGCGTAGCTCTCGGGGGCAATGGCTACACCTTC
D gene: NA
J gene: TRBJ1-2
clone size: few
V gene: TRBV9

CDR3 protein: CASSFGPARSYNEQFF
CDR3 DNA: TGTGCCAGCAGCTTCGGACCCGCCCGCTCCTACAATGAGCAGTTCTTC
D gene: NA
J gene: TRBJ2-1
clone size: NA
V gene: TRBV28

CDR3 protein: CASGLPHGTGPNYGYTF
CDR3 DNA: TGTGCTAGTGGTTTGCCCCACGGGACAGGGCCTAACTATGGCTACACCTTC
D gene: TRBD1
J gene: TRBJ1-2
clone size: NA
V gene: TRBV12-5

CDR3 protein: CASSWENTEAFF
CDR3 DNA: TGTGCCAGCAGCTGGGAGAACACTGAAGCTTTCTTT
D gene: NA
J gene: TRBJ1-1
clone size: few
V gene: TRBV7-9

CDR3 protein: CAGGGLNTEAFF
CDR3 DNA: TGTGCCGGGGGTGGCTTGAACACTGAAGCTTTCTTT
D gene: NA
J gene: TRBJ1-1
clone size: NA
V gene: TRBV6-6

CDR3 protein: CASSFSASGKSADTQYF
CDR3 DNA: TGTGCCAGCAGTTTTTCGGCTAGCGGCAAAAGCGCAGATACGCAGTATTTT
D gene: TRBD2
J gene: TRBJ2-3
clone size: NA
V gene: TRBV12-3/TRBV12-4

CDR3 protein: CASSQSFRGRAEAFF
CDR3 DNA: TGTGCCAGCAGCCAATCCTTCCGGGGTAGGGCTGAAGCTTTCTTT
D gene: NA
J gene: TRBJ1-1
clone size: NA
V gene: TRBV3-1

CDR3 protein: CASTDEREETQYF
CDR3 DNA: TGTGCCAGCACCGATGAAAGGGAAGAGACCCAGTACTTC
D gene: NA
J gene: TRBJ2-5
clone size: few
V gene: TRBV27

CDR3 protein: CASSPTRWGLGTEAFF
CDR3 DNA: TGTGCCAGCAGTCCCACCCGCTGGGGGCTGGGCACTGAAGCTTTCTTT
D gene: NA
J gene: TRBJ1-1
clone size: NA
V gene: TRBV28

CDR3 protein: CASSYGISGSYNEQYF
CDR3 DNA: TGTGCCAGCAGTTACGGAATTAGCGGGTCCTACAATGAGCAGTACTTC
D gene: TRBD2
J gene: TRBJ2-7
clone size: few
V gene: TRBV6-2/TRBV6-3

CDR3 protein: CASSYLRRGTDTQYF
CDR3 DNA: TGTGCCAGCAGCTACCTACGGAGGGGCACAGATACGCAGTATTTT
D gene: NA
J gene: TRBJ2-3
clone size: NA
V gene: TRBV7-3

CDR3 protein: CSVEGAGGATEAFF
CDR3 DNA: TGCAGCGTTGAGGGCGCCGGGGGCGCGACTGAAGCTTTCTTT
D gene: NA
J gene: TRBJ1-1
clone size: few
V gene: TRBV29-1

CDR3 protein: CASSSTGQDTEAFF
CDR3 DNA: TGCGCCAGCAGCTCAACAGGGCAAGACACTGAAGCTTTCTTT
D gene: NA
J gene: TRBJ1-1
clone size: NA
V gene: TRBV5-1

CDR3 protein: CASSPTPTPEAFF
CDR3 DNA: TGTGCCAGCAGCCCAACCCCTACACCTGAAGCTTTCTTT
D gene: NA
J gene: TRBJ1-1
clone size: NA
V gene: TRBV7-9

CDR3 protein: CASSQGSGPVYEQYF
CDR3 DNA: TGTGCCAGCAGCCAAGGAAGCGGGCCGGTCTACGAGCAGTACTTC
D gene: NA
J gene: TRBJ2-7
clone size: NA
V gene: TRBV3-1

CDR3 protein: CASTHGGVTEAFF
CDR3 DNA: TGTGCCAGCACCCACGGAGGAGTCACTGAAGCTTTCTTT
D gene: NA
J gene: TRBJ1-1
clone size: many
V gene: TRBV11-2

CDR3 protein: CASGLGGWIGNEQFF
CDR3 DNA: TGTGCTAGCGGCTTAGGTGGCTGGATCGGGAATGAGCAGTTCTTC
D gene: NA
J gene: TRBJ2-1
clone size: NA
V gene: TRBV7-7

CDR3 protein: CASSFSGSFEADTQYF
CDR3 DNA: TGTGCCAGCAGTTTTAGCGGGAGTTTCGAGGCAGATACGCAGTATTTT
D gene: TRBD2
J gene: TRBJ2-3
clone size: few
V gene: TRBV6-5

CDR3 protein: CASNNRGASDEQYF
CDR3 DNA: TGTGCCAGCAATAACAGGGGGGCTAGTGACGAGCAGTACTTC
D gene: TRBD1
J gene: TRBJ2-7
clone size: NA
V gene: TRBV28

CDR3 protein: CASSISGSTDTQYF
CDR3 DNA: TGTGCCAGCAGCATTAGCGGGAGTACAGATACGCAGTATTTT
D gene: TRBD2
J gene: TRBJ2-3
clone size: few
V gene: TRBV5-1

CDR3 protein: CSGVGVAGTSTDTQYF
CDR3 DNA: TGCAGCGGGGTAGGGGTAGCGGGAACTAGCACAGATACGCAGTATTTT
D gene: TRBD2
J gene: TRBJ2-3
clone size: few
V gene: TRBV29-1

CDR3 protein: CASSEGVNTEAFF
CDR3 DNA: TGTGCCAGCAGTGAAGGGGTGAACACTGAAGCTTTCTTT
D gene: NA
J gene: TRBJ1-1
clone size: many
V gene: TRBV2

CDR3 protein: CARRGPNYNEQFF
CDR3 DNA: TGTGCCAGGAGGGGCCCGAACTACAATGAGCAGTTCTTC
D gene: NA
J gene: TRBJ2-1
clone size: NA
V gene: TRBV19

CDR3 protein: CASSRRDSGNQPQHF
CDR3 DNA: TGTGCCAGCAGTCGTCGGGACAGCGGCAATCAGCCCCAGCATTTT
D gene: TRBD1
J gene: TRBJ1-5
clone size: NA
V gene: TRBV12-3/TRBV12-4

CDR3 protein: CASSGRTGDSYNEQYF
CDR3 DNA: TGTGCCAGCAGTGGTCGGACAGGGGACTCCTACAATGAGCAGTACTTC
D gene: TRBD1
J gene: TRBJ2-5
clone size: NA
V gene: TRBV2

CDR3 protein: CASSKEASGRTDTQYF
CDR3 DNA: TGTGCCAGCAGCAAAGAGGCGAGCGGGAGAACAGATACGCAGTATTTT
D gene: NA
J gene: TRBJ2-3
clone size: NA
V gene: TRBV21-1

CDR3 protein: CASRVRYNEQYF
CDR3 DNA: TGTGCCAGCAGGGTCCGCTACAATGAGCAGTACTTC
D gene: NA
J gene: TRBJ2-7
clone size: few
V gene: TRBV12-3/TRBV12-4

CDR3 protein: CASSLGNRERSPLHF
CDR3 DNA: TGTGCCAGCAGCTTAGGTAACAGGGAGAGGTCACCCCTCCACTTT
D gene: NA
J gene: TRBJ1-6
clone size: few
V gene: TRBV7-6

CDR3 protein: CASSYTDYNEQYF
CDR3 DNA: TGTGCCAGCAGTTATACAGACTACAATGAGCAGTACTTC
D gene: NA
J gene: TRBJ2-7
clone size: few
V gene: TRBV6-2/TRBV6-3

CDR3 protein: CSASSLWGNQPQHF
CDR3 DNA: TGCAGTGCCTCTTCGCTCTGGGGCAATCAGCCCCAGCATTTT
D gene: NA
J gene: TRBJ1-5
clone size: NA
V gene: TRBV20-1

CDR3 protein: CATLDGGGVSYNEQFF
CDR3 DNA: TGTGCCACATTGGACGGCGGGGGCGTTTCCTACAATGAGCAGTTCTTC
D gene: NA
J gene: TRBJ2-1
clone size: NA
V gene: TRBV6-1

CDR3 protein: CASSKQGDTYEQYF
CDR3 DNA: TGTGCCAGCAGTAAACAGGGAGATACCTACGAGCAGTACTTC
D gene: NA
J gene: TRBJ2-7
clone size: few
V gene: TRBV12-3/TRBV12-4

CDR3 protein: CASRLTRYQETQYF
CDR3 DNA: TGTGCCAGCAGATTAACTCGGTACCAAGAGACCCAGTACTTC
D gene: NA
J gene: TRBJ2-5
clone size: many
V gene: TRBV7-2

CDR3 protein: CASSQVLGYGYTF
CDR3 DNA: TGTGCCAGCAGCCAAGTCTTGGGCTATGGCTACACCTTC
D gene: NA
J gene: TRBJ1-2
clone size: NA
V gene: TRBV3-1

CDR3 protein: CSASGPGGSEQFF
CDR3 DNA: TGCAGTGCTAGTGGCCCAGGTGGTAGTGAGCAGTTCTTC
D gene: NA
J gene: TRBJ2-1
clone size: NA
V gene: TRBV20-1

CDR3 protein: CASSQDKRGGEQYF
CDR3 DNA: TGCGCCAGCAGCCAAGATAAGAGGGGTGGTGAGCAGTACTTC
D gene: NA
J gene: TRBJ2-5
clone size: NA
V gene: TRBV4-3

CDR3 protein: CASSLVGLHSSYNEQFF
CDR3 DNA: TGTGCCAGCAGCTTAGTGGGACTTCACAGCTCCTACAATGAGCAGTTCTTC
D gene: NA
J gene: TRBJ2-1
clone size: NA
V gene: TRBV5-6

CDR3 protein: CASSYPFAGGFWSSYNEQFF
CDR3 DNA: TGTGCCAGCAGTTACCCCTTCGCGGGGGGCTTCTGGAGCTCCTACAATGAGCAGTTCTTC
D gene: TRBD2
J gene: TRBJ2-1
clone size: few
V gene: TRBV6-2/TRBV6-3